This T cell receptor (beta chain) comes out of a study of T cell responses to AZD1222 COVID-19 vaccine. On this clone: The antigen is not known.

Assay: immunoSEQ multiplex PCR; the TCRdb copy retains only in-frame clones and omits some. The table records over 110,000 clones, about 90% of them present only once. Study results and limitations: The donor group comprised mostly white British people and more females; the analysis possibly underestimated clonal diversity. Epitopes outside B.1.351 and B.1.1.7 mutated regions reportedly drew nearly half of spike TCRs.

Germline CDR1 and CDR2: MGHRA and YSYEKL. The CDR3 has 16 amino acids. Germline trimming cut 5 bases from V and 5 bases from J; bases unmatched to any gene: 11. Sequenced material: peripheral blood, taken 28 days after the second AZD1222 dose. The V gene is TRBV4-1, the J gene TRBJ1-4; 7 bases line up with TRBD1. This TCR came from an adult who received the AZD1222 COVID-19 vaccine. The CDR3 sequence is CASSSRPGQPNEKLFF. The CDR3 DNA is TGCGCCAGCAGCTCACGGCCGGGACAGCCAAATGAAAAACTGTTTTTT.